What follows is one T cell receptor (beta chain) and its context. As yet, its antigen is unknown. These data belong to a study of cytomegalovirus exposure and HLA in healthy donors. The V gene's germline CDR1 is SGHRS and CDR2 YFSETQ. V trimming: 1 base; J trimming: 8 bases; junction bases outside the gene matches: 9. The CDR3 spans 15 residues. Study-wide findings and caveats: According to reports, the classifier identified cytomegalovirus status with high specificity and sensitivity. Associated with cytomegalovirus, according to the listing, were 170 or so TCR beta chains.

Among the 110 or so subjects of the validation cohort, separate from the approximately 670-subject first cohort, were the donors. The repertoire was sequenced with immunoSEQ multiplex PCR; TCRdb's copy has only in-frame clones and lacks some. The sample holds 280,000 or so clones, 70% to 90% seen once. The sequenced sample was PBMCs. This TCR came from a woman between 18 and 29 years old in good health and CMV-seronegative. The chain couples TRBV5-1 to TRBJ2-1; 7 bases map to TRBD2. CDR3 protein: CASSLNPPSGDEQFF. The CDR3 DNA sequence: TGCGCCAGCAGCTTGAACCCCCCCAGCGGGGATGAGCAGTTCTTC. The variable domain in full, with the rest retrieved from reference TRBV5-1 and TRBJ2-1, is KAGVTQTPRYLIKTRGQQVTLSCSPISGHRSVSWYQQTPGQGLQFLFEYFSETQRNKGNFPGRFSGRQFSNSRSEMNVSTLELGDSALYLCASSLNPPSGDEQFFGPGTRLTVL.